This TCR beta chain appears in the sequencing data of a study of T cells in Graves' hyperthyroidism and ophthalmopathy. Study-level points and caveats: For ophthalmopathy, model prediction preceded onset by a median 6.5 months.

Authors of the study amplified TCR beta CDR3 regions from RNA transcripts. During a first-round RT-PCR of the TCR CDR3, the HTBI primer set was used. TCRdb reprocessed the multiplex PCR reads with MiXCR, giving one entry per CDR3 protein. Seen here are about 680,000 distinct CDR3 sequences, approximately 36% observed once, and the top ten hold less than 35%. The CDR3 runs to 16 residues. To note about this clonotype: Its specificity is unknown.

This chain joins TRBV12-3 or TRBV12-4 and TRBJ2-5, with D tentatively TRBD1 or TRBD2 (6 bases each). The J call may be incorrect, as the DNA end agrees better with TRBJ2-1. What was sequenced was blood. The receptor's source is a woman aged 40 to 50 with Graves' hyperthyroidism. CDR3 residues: CASSQATGTYYNEQFF. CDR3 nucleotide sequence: TGTGCCAGCAGTCAAGCTACAGGGACTTACTACAATGAGCAGTTCTTC.